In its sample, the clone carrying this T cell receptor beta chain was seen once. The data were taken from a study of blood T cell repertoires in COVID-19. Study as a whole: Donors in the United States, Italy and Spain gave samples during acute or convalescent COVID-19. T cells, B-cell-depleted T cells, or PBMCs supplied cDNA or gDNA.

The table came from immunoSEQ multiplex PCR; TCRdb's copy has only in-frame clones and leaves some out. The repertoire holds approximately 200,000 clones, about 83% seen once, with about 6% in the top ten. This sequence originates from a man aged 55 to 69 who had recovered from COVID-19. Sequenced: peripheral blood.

The CDR3 loop is CASRGVSTNEKLFF. The CDR3 DNA reads TGTGCCAGTAGAGGGGTCTCAACTAATGAAAAACTGTTTTTT. The J gene is TRBJ1-4, the V gene TRBV19; tentative D call: TRBD1 (5 bases). CDR1 LNHDA and CDR2 SQIVND come from the germline V gene (reference sequence). The CDR3 spans 14 residues. The V gene lost 6 bases and the J gene lost 0 bases, with 8 bases spanning the gap.